This T cell receptor (beta chain) was recorded in a study of blood T cell repertoires in COVID-19. Study-level background: Specimens from acute and convalescent COVID-19 originated in the United States, Italy and Spain. From T cells, B-cell-depleted T cells, or PBMCs came the material, which was cDNA or gDNA.

Germline V gene sequence: CDR1 DFQATT, CDR2 SNEGSKA (reference sequence). The CDR3 contains 15 residues. Trimming cost V 3 bases and J 3 bases; bases outside gene matches: 5. Original processing methods: Amplification from reference gene primers served as the basis for estimated nucleated cell counts. Method: immunoSEQ multiplex PCR; TCRdb's copy keeps in-frame clones and lacks some. Clone size and V and J calls were adopted from that table, with D and trimming inferred from the DNA. The sample yields about 120,000 clones, about four fifths seen once. This clone was recorded once. This TCR derives from a man between 65 and 85 years old with acute or convalescent COVID-19. V gene TRBV20-1 combines with J gene TRBJ1-3; 10 bases are shared with TRBD1. Material for sequencing was peripheral blood. The CDR3 DNA reads as TGCAGTGCTAGTTACGACAGGGGGCTTGGAAACACCATATATTTT. This encodes CSASYDRGLGNTIYF.